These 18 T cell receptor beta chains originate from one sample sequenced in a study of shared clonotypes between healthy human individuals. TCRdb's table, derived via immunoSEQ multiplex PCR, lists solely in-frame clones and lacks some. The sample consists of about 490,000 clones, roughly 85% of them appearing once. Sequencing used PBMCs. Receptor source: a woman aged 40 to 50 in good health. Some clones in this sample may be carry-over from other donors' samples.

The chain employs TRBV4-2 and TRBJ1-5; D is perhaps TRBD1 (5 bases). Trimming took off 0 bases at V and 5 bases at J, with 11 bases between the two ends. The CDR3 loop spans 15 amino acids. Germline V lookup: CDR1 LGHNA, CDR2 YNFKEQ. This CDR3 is CASSQEVWGDQPQHF. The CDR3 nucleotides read TGTGCCAGCAGCCAAGAGGTCTGGGGGGATCAGCCCCAGCATTTT.

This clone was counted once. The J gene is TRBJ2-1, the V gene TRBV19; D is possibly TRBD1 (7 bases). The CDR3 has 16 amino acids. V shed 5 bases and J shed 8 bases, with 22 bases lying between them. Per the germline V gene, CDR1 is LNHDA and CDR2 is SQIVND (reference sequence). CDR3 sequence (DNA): TGTGCCAGTAGTCCATTTCGACAGGGTAGCGGTGATGAGCAGTTCTTC. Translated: CASSPFRQGSGDEQFF.

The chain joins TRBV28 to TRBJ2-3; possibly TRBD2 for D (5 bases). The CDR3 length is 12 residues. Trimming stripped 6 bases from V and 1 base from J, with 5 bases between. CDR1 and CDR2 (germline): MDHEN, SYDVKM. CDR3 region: CASRGGTDTQYF. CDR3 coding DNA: TGTGCCAGCAGGGGAGGCACAGATACGCAGTATTTT.

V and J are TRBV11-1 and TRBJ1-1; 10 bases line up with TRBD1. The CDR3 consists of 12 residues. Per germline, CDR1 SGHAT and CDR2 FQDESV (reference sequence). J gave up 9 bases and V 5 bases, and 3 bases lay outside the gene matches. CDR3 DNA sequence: TGTGCCAGCAGCGCCGACAGGGGGCAAGCTTTCTTT. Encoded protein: CASSADRGQAFF.

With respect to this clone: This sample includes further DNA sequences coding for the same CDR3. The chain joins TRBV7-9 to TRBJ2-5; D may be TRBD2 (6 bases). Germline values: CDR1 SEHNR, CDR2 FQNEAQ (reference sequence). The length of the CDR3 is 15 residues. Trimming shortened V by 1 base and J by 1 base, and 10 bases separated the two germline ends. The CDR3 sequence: CASSLGVAAQETQYF. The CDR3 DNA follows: TGTGCCAGCAGCTTAGGCGTAGCGGCCCAAGAGACCCAGTACTTC.

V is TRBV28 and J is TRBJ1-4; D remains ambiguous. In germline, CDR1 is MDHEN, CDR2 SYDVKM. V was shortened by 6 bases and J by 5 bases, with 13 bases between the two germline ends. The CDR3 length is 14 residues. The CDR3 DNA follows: TGTGCCAGCAGGGAGGGTCATAGGAATGAAAAACTGTTTTTT. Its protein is CASREGHRNEKLFF. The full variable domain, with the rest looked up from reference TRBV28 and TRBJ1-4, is DVKVTQSSRYLVKRTGEKVFLECVQDMDHENMFWYRQDPGLGLRLIYFSYDVKMKEKGDIPEGYSVSREKKERFSLILESASTNQTSMYLCASREGHRNEKLFFGSGTQLSVL.

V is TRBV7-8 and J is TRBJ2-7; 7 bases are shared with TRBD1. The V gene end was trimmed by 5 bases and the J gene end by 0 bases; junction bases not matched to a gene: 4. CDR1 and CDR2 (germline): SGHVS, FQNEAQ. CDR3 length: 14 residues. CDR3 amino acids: CASSNRDSSYEQYF. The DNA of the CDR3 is TGTGCCAGCAGCAACCGGGACAGCTCCTACGAGCAGTACTTC.

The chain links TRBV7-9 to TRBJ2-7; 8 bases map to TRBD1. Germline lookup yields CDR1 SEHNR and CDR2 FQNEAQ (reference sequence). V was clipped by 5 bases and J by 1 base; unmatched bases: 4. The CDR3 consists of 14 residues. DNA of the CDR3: TGTGCCAGCAGCCCGGGACAGGTTTCCTACGAGCAGTACTTC. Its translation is CASSPGQVSYEQYF.

The CDR3 loop reads CASSFPLGEQFF. The CDR3 DNA is TGTGCCAGCAGTTTCCCGCTGGGTGAGCAGTTCTTC. V is TRBV27 and J is TRBJ2-1; D remains unclear. Trimming removed 3 bases at V and 9 bases at J, with 9 bases between. The CDR3 totals 12 residues. Looked up from germline, CDR1 is MNHEY and CDR2 is SMNVEV (reference sequence).

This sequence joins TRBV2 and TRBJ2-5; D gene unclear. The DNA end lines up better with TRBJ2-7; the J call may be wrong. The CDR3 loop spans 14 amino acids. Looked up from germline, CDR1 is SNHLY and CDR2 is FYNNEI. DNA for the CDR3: TGTGCCAGCAGTGAGTTGTGGGATGCCTACGAGCAGTACTTC. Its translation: CASSELWDAYEQYF.

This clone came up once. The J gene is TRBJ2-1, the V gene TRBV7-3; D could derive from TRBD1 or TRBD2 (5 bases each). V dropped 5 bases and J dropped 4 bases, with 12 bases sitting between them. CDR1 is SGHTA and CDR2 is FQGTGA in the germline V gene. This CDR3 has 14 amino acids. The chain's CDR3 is CASSPGAAYNEQFF. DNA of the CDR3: TGTGCCAGCAGCCCCGGGGCCGCGTACAATGAGCAGTTCTTC. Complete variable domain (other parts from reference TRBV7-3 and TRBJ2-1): GAGVSQTPSNKVTEKGKYVELRCDPISGHTALYWYRQSLGQGPEFLIYFQGTGAADDSGLPNDRFFAVRPEGSVSTLKIQRTERGDSAVYLCASSPGAAYNEQFFGPGTRLTVL.

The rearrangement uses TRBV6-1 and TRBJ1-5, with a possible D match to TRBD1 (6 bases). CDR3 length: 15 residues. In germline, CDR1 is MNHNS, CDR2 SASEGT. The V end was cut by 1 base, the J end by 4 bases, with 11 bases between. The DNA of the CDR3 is TGTGCCAGCAGTGAAGGAAACAGGGCGAATCAGCCCCAGCATTTT. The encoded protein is CASSEGNRANQPQHF.

CDR3 sequence: CASSDGGYSYEQYF. In nucleotides, the CDR3 is TGCGCCAGCAGTGACGGGGGCTACTCCTACGAGCAGTACTTC. The genes are TRBV10-1 and TRBJ2-7; perhaps D is TRBD1 or TRBD2 (6 bases each). CDR1 and CDR2 from the germline V gene are WNHNN and SYGVQD (reference sequence). CDR3 length equals 14 residues. Trimming pared 3 bases from V and 0 bases from J, leaving 9 bases between.

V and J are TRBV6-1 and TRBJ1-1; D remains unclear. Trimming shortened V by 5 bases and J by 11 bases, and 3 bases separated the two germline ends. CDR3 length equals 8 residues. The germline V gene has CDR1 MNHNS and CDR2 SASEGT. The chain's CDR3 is CASSWAFF. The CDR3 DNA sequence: TGTGCCAGCAGTTGGGCTTTCTTT.

The CDR3 sequence is CASSSSGGGVQYF. The CDR3 DNA sequence: TGTGCCAGCAGCTCTTCTGGAGGGGGAGTCCAGTACTTC. The chain carries TRBV7-2 and TRBJ2-5, with D perhaps matching TRBD1 or TRBD2 (6 bases each). The CDR3 extends over 13 amino acids. Germline CDR1 and CDR2: SGHTA and FQGNSA. Trimming pared 4 bases from V and 10 bases from J, leaving 16 bases between.

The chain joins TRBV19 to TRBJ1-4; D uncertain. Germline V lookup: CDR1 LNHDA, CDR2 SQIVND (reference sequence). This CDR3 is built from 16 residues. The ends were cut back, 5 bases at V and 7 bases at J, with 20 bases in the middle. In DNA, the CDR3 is TGTGCCAGTAGTGGGGTAGGATTCTCAGACTCTGAAAAACTGTTTTTT. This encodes CASSGVGFSDSEKLFF.

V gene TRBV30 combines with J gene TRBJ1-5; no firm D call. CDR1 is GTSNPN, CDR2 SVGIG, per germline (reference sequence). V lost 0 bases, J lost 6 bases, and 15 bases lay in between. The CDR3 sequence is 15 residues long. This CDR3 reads CAWSVGVVGSQPQHF. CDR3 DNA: TGTGCCTGGAGTGTAGGCGTTGTAGGCAGTCAGCCCCAGCATTTT.

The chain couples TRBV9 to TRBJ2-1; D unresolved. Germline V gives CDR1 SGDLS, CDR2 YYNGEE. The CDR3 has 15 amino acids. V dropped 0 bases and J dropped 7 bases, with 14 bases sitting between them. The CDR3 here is CASSVVSAPGNEQFF. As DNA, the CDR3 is TGTGCCAGCAGCGTAGTATCAGCGCCAGGAAATGAGCAGTTCTTC.